A single sample gave rise to the 21 T cell receptor beta chains below, sequenced in a study of blood T cell repertoires in COVID-19. Libraries were prepared by immunoSEQ multiplex PCR; TCRdb keeps only in-frame clonotypes and omits some of them. Of 300,000 to 350,000 clones in the sample, 88% were seen once. Material: peripheral blood. The receptors stem from a woman between 65 and 79 years old with COVID-19, enrolled during active disease.

The chain employs TRBV2 and TRBJ1-6; D gene uncertain. The germline CDR1 and CDR2 sequences are SNHLY and FYNNEI. Trimming took off 5 bases at V and 10 bases at J, with 9 bases between the two ends. This CDR3 contains 12 residues. In DNA, the CDR3 is TGTGCCAGCAGTTTTATGAGGTCACCCCTCCACTTT. Residues: CASSFMRSPLHF.

The V and J genes are TRBV5-1 and TRBJ2-7; possible D gene TRBD2, 7 bases. This CDR3 contains 15 residues. Trimming pared 4 bases from V and 6 bases from J, leaving 20 bases between. The germline CDR1 and CDR2 sequences are SGHRS and YFSETQ. For the CDR3, the DNA is TGCGCCAGCAGCGTGGAAGGGGGGGGAAGGGGCGAGCAGTACTTC. Translation: CASSVEGGGRGEQYF.

V gene TRBV5-1 combines with J gene TRBJ2-7; 7 nucleotides align to TRBD2. The germline CDR1 and CDR2 sequences are SGHRS and YFSETQ. The CDR3 runs to 14 residues. With V trimmed by 5 bases and J by 0 bases, 5 bases remained unmatched. For the CDR3, the DNA is TGCGCCAGCAGGAGCCGGGGGGACTCCTACGAGCAGTACTTC. Protein: CASRSRGDSYEQYF.

The chain uses TRBV4-2 and TRBJ2-2; 9 bases match TRBD1. The trim removed 1 base at V and 8 bases at J, leaving 5 bases unmatched. The CDR3 is 15 amino acids. Germline lookup yields CDR1 LGHNA and CDR2 YNFKEQ. CDR3 region: CASSQGQGVGGELFF. The CDR3 coding sequence is TGTGCCAGCAGCCAAGGACAGGGGGTAGGGGGGGAGCTGTTTTTT.

The chain is built from TRBV10-2 and TRBJ1-2, with TRBD1 identical over 11 bases. CDR1 and CDR2 (germline): WSHSY, SAAADI. CDR3 length: 15 residues. The V gene end was trimmed by 4 bases and the J gene end by 5 bases; junction bases not matched to a gene: 6. CDR3 in amino acids: CASSGGQGAGYGYTF. The CDR3 nucleotides are TGCGCCAGCAGTGGCGGACAGGGGGCTGGGTATGGCTACACCTTC.

The V and J genes are TRBV23-1 and TRBJ1-2, with D perhaps matching TRBD1 (6 bases). TRBV23-1 belongs to the ORF category, with a function that is uncertain. The CDR3 is made up of 15 amino acids. The germline V and J ends were trimmed by 4 bases and 3 bases, with 15 bases remaining between them. The CDR3 sequence is CASSPRGPPDYGYTF. DNA for the CDR3: TGCGCCAGCAGTCCCAGGGGTCCCCCGGACTATGGCTACACCTTC.

V gene TRBV24-1 combines with J gene TRBJ1-2, with 9 positions matching TRBD1. CDR1 and CDR2 from the germline V gene are KGHDR and SFDVKD. The CDR3 is 13 amino acids. The V and J ends lost 4 bases and 4 bases, in that order; junction bases with no gene match: 0. CDR3 sequence (DNA): TGTGCCACCAGTGAGGGACAGGGCTATGGCTACACCTTC. This encodes CATSEGQGYGYTF.

This chain links TRBV6-4 with TRBJ2-1, with D perhaps TRBD2 (5 bases). This CDR3 comprises 13 residues. The germline V gene has CDR1 MRHNA and CDR2 SNTAGT. Trimming stripped 5 bases from V and 7 bases from J, with 12 bases between. CDR3 in DNA: TGTGCCAGCAGTAAGGAGGTCTGGAATGAGCAGTTCTTC. Protein product: CASSKEVWNEQFF.

This rearrangement joins TRBV7-6 to TRBJ1-5; 10 nucleotides line up with TRBD1. Trimming took 1 base from V and 3 from J; bases not matched to a gene: 0. This CDR3 is 15 amino acids long. The germline CDR1 and CDR2 sequences are SGHVS and FNYEAQ. CDR3 nucleotide sequence: TGTGCCAGCAGCTTAGGACAGGGGGCCAATCAGCCCCAGCATTTT. Its protein is CASSLGQGANQPQHF.

This sequence joins TRBV5-1 and TRBJ2-1; D perhaps matches TRBD2 (6 bases). V gave up 7 bases and J gave up 0 bases, with 14 bases separating them. The CDR3 has 15 amino acids. CDR1 is SGHRS, CDR2 YFSETQ, per germline. The CDR3 DNA reads TGCGCCAGCCCGTTACTAGCAGTCTCCTACAATGAGCAGTTCTTC. This translates into CASPLLAVSYNEQFF.

The rearrangement uses TRBV5-1 and TRBJ1-4, with TRBD1 identical over 8 bases. The CDR3 has 15 residues. Germline V CDR1 and CDR2: SGHRS, YFSETQ. V lost 2 bases and J lost 8; bases outside the gene matches: 8. The CDR3 loop is CASSFGQGSGEKLFF. CDR3 bases: TGCGCCAGCAGCTTCGGACAGGGATCGGGGGAAAAACTGTTTTTT.

This clone occurred a few times. Other DNA sequences in this sample translate to the same CDR3. The J gene is TRBJ1-2, the V gene TRBV28; 9 nucleotides line up with TRBD1. The V segment lost 5 bases and the J segment 8 bases; nucleotides outside the gene matches: 6. Germline V gene sequence: CDR1 MDHEN, CDR2 SYDVKM. This CDR3 comprises 13 residues. This CDR3 is CASSLQGARGYTF. The CDR3 coding sequence is TGTGCCAGCAGTCTACAGGGGGCGCGGGGCTACACCTTC.

V gene TRBV9 combines with J gene TRBJ2-7; 11 bases are shared with TRBD2. This CDR3 contains 17 residues. Trimming at V came to 0 bases and at J to 6 bases, leaving 11 bases not matched to a gene. CDR1 and CDR2 (germline): SGDLS, YYNGEE. The CDR3 reads CASSVGPSGGRASEQYF. The CDR3 nucleotides read TGTGCCAGCAGCGTAGGGCCTAGCGGGGGGAGGGCCTCCGAGCAGTACTTC.

This sequence joins TRBV7-2 and TRBJ1-6; the match to TRBD1 covers 10 bases. CDR1 is SGHTA and CDR2 is FQGNSA in the germline V gene. This CDR3 contains 15 residues. The J segment lost 7 bases and the V segment lost 8 bases, leaving 8 bases of the junction unmatched. CDR3 in DNA: TGTGCCAGCGGCGCAGGGACAGGGGAGAATTCACCCCTCCACTTT. This translates into CASGAGTGENSPLHF.

This clone was counted once. The rearrangement links TRBV2 to TRBJ2-2; tentative D call: TRBD1 (6 bases). CDR1 and CDR2 from the germline V gene are SNHLY and FYNNEI. The ends were cut back, 8 bases at V and 0 bases at J, with 10 bases in the middle. The CDR3 covers 14 residues. CDR3 residues: CASEYRANTGELFF. The CDR3 DNA sequence: TGTGCCAGCGAATACAGGGCGAACACCGGGGAGCTGTTTTTT.

The rearrangement joins TRBV7-3 to TRBJ2-5; 13 nucleotides agree with TRBD2. J lost 3 bases, V lost 6 bases, and 4 bases had no gene match. The V gene's germline CDR1 is SGHTA and CDR2 FQGTGA. The CDR3 totals 15 residues. The CDR3 here is CASSNGLAGEETQYF. The CDR3 region has the DNA TGTGCCAGCAGTAATGGACTAGCGGGGGAAGAGACCCAGTACTTC. Using reference TRBV7-3 and TRBJ2-5 for the parts outside the CDR3, the full variable domain is GAGVSQTPSNKVTEKGKYVELRCDPISGHTALYWYRQSLGQGPEFLIYFQGTGAADDSGLPNDRFFAVRPEGSVSTLKIQRTERGDSAVYLCASSNGLAGEETQYFGPGTRLLVL.

This chain uses TRBV3-1 (or the pseudogene TRBV3-2) with TRBJ1-5, with D uncertain. Germline V gives CDR1 LGHDT, CDR2 YNNKEL (reference sequence). The CDR3 is 15 amino acids. The V gene lost 1 base and the J gene lost 7 bases, with 14 bases spanning the gap. CDR3 DNA sequence: TGTGCCAGCAGCCAAGGACTCCTGGTCGGGCAGCCCCAGCATTTT. Amino acid sequence: CASSQGLLVGQPQHF.

CDR3 amino acids: CASSPLGQGYNSPLHF. CDR3 nucleotides: TGTGCCAGCAGTCCCCTCGGACAGGGCTATAATTCACCCCTCCACTTT. The rearrangement links TRBV28 to TRBJ1-6, with 8 bases matching TRBD1. CDR1 is MDHEN and CDR2 is SYDVKM in the germline V gene. The V segment lost 5 bases and the J segment 3 bases; nucleotides outside the gene matches: 6. CDR3 size: 16 residues.

This clone was observed a few times. The J gene is TRBJ1-2, the V gene TRBV2, with TRBD1 identical over 10 bases. V was clipped by 6 bases and J by 7 bases; unmatched bases: 2. Germline CDR1 reads SNHLY; CDR2 reads FYNNEI. This CDR3 contains 12 residues. For the CDR3, the DNA is TGTGCCAGCAGCTGGGACAGGGGTGGCTACACCTTC. The encoded protein is CASSWDRGGYTF.

The V call is TRBV2, the J call TRBJ2-7; TRBD1 might be the D (6 bases). The CDR3 is 15 residues long. Germline loops: CDR1 SNHLY, CDR2 FYNNEI. V lost 6 bases and J 0 bases, leaving 15 bases between the germline ends. In DNA, the CDR3 is TGTGCCAGCAGACAGCAGGGGTCCCCCTCCTACGAGCAGTACTTC. It specifies CASRQQGSPSYEQYF.

The rearrangement joins TRBV6-4 to TRBJ2-1; 14 nucleotides align to TRBD2. This CDR3 contains 15 residues. The germline gives CDR1 MRHNA, CDR2 SNTAGT. The J segment lost 8 bases and the V segment lost 5 bases, leaving 5 bases of the junction unmatched. This chain's CDR3 is CASSPGLAGEDEQFF. The CDR3 nucleotides are TGTGCCAGCAGTCCGGGACTAGCGGGGGAAGATGAGCAGTTCTTC.